This TCR beta chain was captured by sequencing in a study of cytomegalovirus exposure and HLA in healthy donors (TCRdb year 2017). Regarding the research as a whole: An earlier analysis of 587 of the donors reported 250 to 350 Gb of sequence data and around 100 million unique TCR beta sequences obtained from some 170 million T cells. An early release covering some 640 HLA-typed donors comprised approximately 290 gigabases of sequencing data and around 80 million unique TCR sequences. Of the roughly 400 genotyped donors, 70% to 90% were placed in the genetic ancestry cluster associated with self-reported Caucasian donors. The study aimed to test whether signatures of past pathogen exposure could be identified by cataloging public T cell receptors. The study profiled the T cell repertoires of some 610 subjects by immunosequencing and related them to cytomegalovirus serostatus. In addition to the first cohort of roughly 670 subjects, a separate validation cohort of under 150 different subjects was used. High-throughput TCR immunosequencing, statistical association of individual TCRs with disease status, and machine learning were combined to predict cytomegalovirus infection status. A later analysis re-analyzed previously published TCR beta repertoires from 666 donors and added high-resolution HLA genotyping to study TCR occurrence patterns. Rather than drawing on any new phenotypic data, the later analysis identified candidate immune exposures from TCR beta sequences and the way those sequences occurred across donors. To decide whether each TCR beta V gene segment behaved as functional or pseudogenic, an earlier analysis of approximately 620 of the donors relied on high-throughput TCR beta sequencing. Alongside the repertoire data, information on donor age, sex, ethnicity and CMV serostatus was compiled. A later genetic analysis used genome-wide SNP genotypes for about 55% of the 666 donors, treating that subset as a discovery cohort. Every repertoire in the discovery cohort had been generated on one and the same sequencing platform. Both class I and class II loci were covered by HLA typing, at four-digit resolution. The number of donors typed differed by locus, with roughly 629-640 for A, B, C, DRB1 and DQB1, around 500 for DQA1, approximately 580 for DPA1, and around 450 for DPB1. Several DR-DQ haplotypes were handled as single units for association and clustering because linkage in the cohort was strong. Among roughly 400 genotyped donors of the cohort, an average of roughly 230,000 unique TCR beta nucleotide sequences was sequenced per donor, of which approximately 18% were non-productive. Overall study outcomes, separate from this receptor: CMV serostatus was the only immune exposure information available for the cohort. A further reported finding was that TCR beta sequences accurately predicted the HLA-A and HLA-B alleles for most subjects in the first cohort. In both the original and validation cohorts, the classifier was reported to diagnose cytomegalovirus status with high specificity and sensitivity. Assigning TCR associations to individual alleles was difficult when HLA alleles, especially DR and DQ, strongly co-occurred. The 87-base-pair reads could not distinguish some IMGT-functional V segments, including TRBV6-2 and TRBV6-3, so those segments were excluded. The earlier analysis of 587 of the donors excluded roughly 16 rarely observed V segments, including chromosome 9 orphons, because counts were too low. Most CMV-associated TCR beta chains appeared to be HLA-restricted in a later analysis, and the HLA associations seemed to be driven largely by CMV exposure. At a false discovery rate of 0.05, a later analysis linked around 17,000 TCR beta sequences to specific HLA alleles. Several of the top co-occurrence clusters appeared to be linked to parvovirus B19, influenza, CMV and Epstein-Barr virus, according to a later analysis. According to the authors, the approach could potentially be generalized to other disease states and immunological phenotypes. A few of the identified cytomegalovirus-associated TCR beta chains were confirmed in vitro to be specific for cytomegalovirus antigens. Compared with the roughly 720-donor mean, donors in an Asian-associated ancestry cluster had fewer N-insertions in productive TCRs, according to a later genetic analysis. Correlated functional status among segregating V segments might reflect linkage disequilibrium, but an unknown experimental factor could not be ruled out. In an earlier analysis of about 600 of the donors, most TCR beta V segments appeared in productive rearrangements about 87% or about 30% of the time, broadly matching IMGT annotations. Because some donors lacked HLA typing at each locus, the association tests relied only on the typed subset. In a later genetic analysis, a missense DCLRE1C variant was associated with V-gene and J-gene trimming of TCR beta chains, and the association was replicated in an independent cohort. The study gave a list of 150 to 200 TCR beta chains associated with cytomegalovirus. This cohort had only TCR beta chains sequenced, and the lack of alpha or paired-chain data limited which features could be detected. A group of highly shared sequence variants was considered likely to be a technical artifact of the sequencing pipeline. Presence/absence analyses assumed roughly uniform sequencing depth across donors, an assumption that may not hold. Most TCR sequences were observed very rarely across donors, whereas some public TCRs were present in many individuals. According to a later analysis, TCR association rates differed among HLA loci, with DRB1 alleles showing the most associated TCRs and HLA-C alleles showing the fewest. Compared with equally common non-associated chains, HLA-associated TCR beta chains in a later analysis were more clonally expanded and had lower generation probabilities.

Library construction relied on the immunoSEQ multiplex PCR assay. A mixture of 60 forward primers for TCR Vbeta segments and 13 reverse primers for TCR Jbeta segments was used in the multiplex PCR. Amplification of the CDR3 region of rearranged TCR beta genes was performed with a multiplex PCR assay on genomic DNA. On the Illumina HiSeq System, the amplified TCR beta libraries were sequenced as 87-base-pair reads. In the original analysis: In a later analysis, some 80 million unique TCR beta chains were counted across the 500 to 850 repertoires, and roughly 9.9 million of these chains were shared by at least two donors. To remove PCR and sequencing errors, raw reads were error-corrected and collapsed into unique sequences using a nearest-neighbor algorithm that merged closely related sequences. Alignment of CDR3 sequences to IMGT reference sequences was used to assign V, D and J gene segments. For a sequence to be retained, a match of at least six nucleotides was required to both a V gene segment and a J gene segment. Rearrangements were classified as productive when the CDR3 lacked stop codons and remained in frame with V and J, and all other rearrangements were classified as non-productive. CDR3 was defined according to IMGT convention as the region running from the second conserved V-encoded cysteine to the conserved J-encoded phenylalanine. The earlier analysis of about 530 of the donors excluded any sequence lacking an unambiguous match to a single V gene segment. An earlier analysis of several hundred of the donors called V segments functional above 56.7% productive rearrangements and segregating when the between-donor standard deviation exceeded 5%. A statistical classification framework was built to diagnose cytomegalovirus status from the catalog of TCR beta chain sequences. V and J gene assignment, in a later analysis, came from comparing TCR nucleotide sequences with IMGT/GENE-DB human TR gene sequences. The TCRdist pipeline was used in a later analysis to assign CDR3 sequences and most-parsimonious VDJ recombination scenarios. In a later analysis, each TCR beta chain was defined by its CDR3 amino acid sequence together with its V-gene family, and reads lacking a unique V-gene family were excluded. As a way to deal with suspected cross-contamination and a sequencing artifact, a later analysis dropped under 600 nucleotide sequences that were highly shared and had low generation probability. In a later analysis, a clonal expansion index for each public chain was calculated from normalized within-repertoire ranks of inferred template counts. In a later analysis, generation probabilities were computed with a VDJ recombination model fitted to out-of-frame rearrangements, and the resulting probabilities were checked against IGoR. In a later analysis, TCR-TCR, TCR-HLA and TCR-CMV co-occurrence was scored with hypergeometric tests, and a repertoire-size bias correction was applied to TCR pairs. A later analysis estimated false discovery rates by permuting HLA or CMV assignments 20 times. In a later analysis, co-occurring TCRs were grouped using DBSCAN, with TCRdist sequence similarity added in when clustering inside HLA-allele-positive subsets. Repertoires with fewer than 30,000 or more than 120,000 public chains, plus five repertoires with anomalous nucleotide sharing, were excluded from co-occurrence clustering. This immuneACCESS table, as held by TCRdb, lists in-frame sequences with V and J called but not all clones. Of the missing ones, under half trace to an unresolved V gene in checked studies; the others have no known cause. V, J and clone size reflect that table, while D and trimming were determined from the DNA. Present in this sample are roughly 150,000 clones, roughly 87% of which were seen just once. The top ten clonotypes cover approximately 5.5% of the sample.

The CDR1 and CDR2 encoded by the germline V gene (reference sequence) are LNHDA and SQIVND. Taken from cysteine to phenylalanine, the CDR3 has 14 residues. The sequence is cut down to CDR3 DNA, 42 bases in frame from base 1. Unmatched junction bases come to 7, with V trimmed by 4 bases and J by 9 bases. The cohort comprised 666 healthy bone marrow donors. At the time of sampling, every cohort member was nominally healthy, though immune exposures that went unrecorded were likely present. The donor tested CMV seropositive, placing the donor among the 289 seropositive members of the cohort. Each donor provided a peripheral blood sample, and peripheral blood mononuclear cells were used for TCR beta sequencing. The Qiagen DNeasy Blood Extraction Kit was used to extract genomic DNA from the blood cell samples. As for this clone: The antigen it recognizes is unknown. The sample holds no much larger clone one base away, and base qualities are not on file.

This TCR was sampled from a young man in good health and CMV-seropositive. Source material: PBMCs. Here the chain combines TRBV19 and TRBJ1-5; 9 central bases correspond to TRBD1. The DNA sequence is as follows: TGTGCCAGTAGTACGGGACAGGGCCTTCCGCCCCAGCATTTT. Protein translation: CASSTGQGLPPQHF.